The entry that follows covers one TCR beta chain sequence. This specimen comes from a study of T-cell reconstitution after alpha-beta-depleted transplantation in children. As it was prepared, the TCRbeta library received unique molecular identifiers. From the PCR reads, TCRdb called clonotypes with MiXCR, one entry per CDR3 protein. The repertoire holds over 100,000 distinct CDR3 sequences, with 10% as singletons. Germline V gene data show CDR1 as DFQATT and CDR2 as SNEGSKA (reference sequence). V was clipped by 5 bases and J by 5 bases; unmatched bases: 18. The CDR3 totals 16 residues. This TCR was sampled from a boy aged 2 to 10 with acute lymphoblastic leukemia, due to receive a stem cell transplant. The starting material was PBMCs, obtained before TCRalphabeta/CD19-depleted stem cell transplant. This chain joins TRBV20-1 and TRBJ2-7; 7 bases align to TRBD2. CDR3 in DNA: TGCAGTGCTCTGGGAGTGGGAGCGGGAAACCCCAACGAGCAGTACTTC. It translates to CSALGVGAGNPNEQYF.